The 4 T cell receptor beta chains in this list originate from one sample, sequenced in a study of chemoradiotherapy in HPV16-positive cancers. The method was immunoSEQ multiplex PCR; TCRdb's version includes in-frame clones alone and lacks a portion of them. The table includes under 15,000 clones, around 84% detected once. The sample here was blood, taken from a patient who underwent chemoradiotherapy. Every receptor here comes from a human donor with HPV-associated anogenital cancer.

This clone appeared once. Other DNA sequences in this specimen translate into the identical CDR3. The genes are TRBV15 and TRBJ1-5; TRBD1 matches 8 bases. J gave up 4 bases and V 4 bases, and 6 bases lay outside the gene matches. The germline gives CDR1 LNHNV, CDR2 YYDKDF (reference sequence). This CDR3 has 15 amino acids. Here the CDR3 reads CATSTRTGPNQPQHF. CDR3 in DNA: TGTGCCACCAGCACCCGGACAGGGCCTAATCAGCCCCAGCATTTT. The full variable domain, in which reference TRBV15 and TRBJ1-5 provide the parts outside the CDR3, is DAMVIQNPRYQVTQFGKPVTLSCSQTLNHNVMYWYQQKSSQAPKLLFHYYDKDFNNEADTPDNFQSRRPNTSFCFLDIRSPGLGDTAMYLCATSTRTGPNQPQHFGDGTRLSIL.

The chain recombines TRBV2 with TRBJ1-1; no clear D gene. Trimming took off 2 bases at V and 4 bases at J, with 11 bases between the two ends. CDR1 SNHLY and CDR2 FYNNEI come from the germline V gene. This CDR3 is built from 14 residues. CDR3 protein: CASSEIGVGTEAFF. CDR3 DNA: TGTGCCAGCAGTGAAATTGGGGTGGGCACTGAAGCTTTCTTT.

V is TRBV7-8 and J is TRBJ2-1; no firm D call. Germline CDR1 and CDR2: SGHVS and FQNEAQ. This CDR3 comprises 16 residues. The V and J ends lost 1 base and 0 bases respectively, with 10 bases between them. CDR3 loop: CASSLGLPSSYNEQFF. The CDR3 DNA sequence: TGTGCCAGCAGCTTAGGGCTGCCGAGCTCCTACAATGAGCAGTTCTTC. The full variable domain, in which reference TRBV7-8 and TRBJ2-1 provide the parts outside the CDR3, is GAGVSQSPRYKVAKRGQDVALRCDPISGHVSLFWYQQALGQGPEFLTYFQNEAQLDKSGLPSDRFFAERPEGSVSTLKIQRTQQEDSAVYLCASSLGLPSSYNEQFFGPGTRLTVL.

The CDR3 region is CASSEAGDRSNEQFF. The CDR3, as DNA: TGTGCCAGCAGTGAAGCTGGGGACAGGTCAAATGAGCAGTTCTTC. The chain is built from TRBV6-1 and TRBJ2-1; 8 nucleotides agree with TRBD1. The CDR3 sequence is 15 residues long. Trimming at V came to 0 bases and at J to 7 bases, leaving 5 bases not matched to a gene. The germline V gene has CDR1 MNHNS and CDR2 SASEGT.